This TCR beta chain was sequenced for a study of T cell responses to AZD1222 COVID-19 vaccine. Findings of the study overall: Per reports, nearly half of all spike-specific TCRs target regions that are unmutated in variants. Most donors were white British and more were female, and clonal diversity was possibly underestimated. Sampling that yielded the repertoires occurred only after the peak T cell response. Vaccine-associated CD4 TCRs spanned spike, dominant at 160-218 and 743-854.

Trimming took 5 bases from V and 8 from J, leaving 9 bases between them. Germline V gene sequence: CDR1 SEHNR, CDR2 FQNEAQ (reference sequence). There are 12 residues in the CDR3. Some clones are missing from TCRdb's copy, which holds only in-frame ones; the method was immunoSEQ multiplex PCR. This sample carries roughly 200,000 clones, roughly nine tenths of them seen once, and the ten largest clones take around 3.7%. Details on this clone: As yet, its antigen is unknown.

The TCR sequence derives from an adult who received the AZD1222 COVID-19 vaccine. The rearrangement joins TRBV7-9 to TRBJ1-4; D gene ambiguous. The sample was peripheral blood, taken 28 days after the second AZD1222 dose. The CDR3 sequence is CASSPSGEKLFF. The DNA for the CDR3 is TGTGCCAGCAGCCCAAGTGGCGAAAAACTGTTTTTT.